A single T cell receptor beta chain is shown here with its context. Its target is unknown. The record originates from a study of cytotoxic CD8 clonotypes in ibrutinib-treated CLL. Trimming shortened V by 6 bases and J by 6 bases, and 11 bases separated the two germline ends. Germline V gene sequence: CDR1 WNHNN, CDR2 SYGVQD (reference sequence). This CDR3 region has 13 residues. Repertoires were generated with immunoSEQ multiplex PCR, while TCRdb's copy carries only in-frame clones and drops some. This table holds about 120,000 clones, about 50% found once. Study outcomes and limitations: Lymph node repertoires were not studied, and sampling times were unmatched. An increase in clonality occurred at ibrutinib response, followed by a return toward baseline at progression.

This receptor was obtained from a human donor with chronic lymphocytic leukemia. The sequenced sample was PBMCs, obtained after 24 months of ibrutinib treatment. This chain connects TRBV10-1 to TRBJ2-2; TRBD1 or TRBD2 may be the D gene (5 bases each). The CDR3 DNA reads TGCGCCAGCAGCCCCACGGGACCCGGGGAGCTGTTTTTT. It codes for CASSPTGPGELFF.